This T cell receptor (beta chain) was retrieved from a study of blood T cells in healthy people across ages. Total RNA, at least 5 micrograms per sample, was extracted from PBMCs. A second PCR, run for about 6 to 11 cycles, used a sample-barcoded 5' primer plus a J-beta primer mix. MiXCR, run by TCRdb on the 5' RACE reads, gives a single entry per CDR3 protein. The data show some 1.4 million distinct CDR3 sequences, with approximately 40% seen just once and 7.9% held by the top ten. Points on this clonotype: What it binds is not known.

This CDR3 has 17 residues. The germline CDR1 and CDR2 sequences are LGHNA and YNFKEQ. V lost 1 base and J lost 2; bases outside the gene matches: 8. Study results and limitations: Donors of long life had a larger count of naive CD4+ cells and greater diversity than aged donors. TCR beta diversity, measured per million T cells, fell in a roughly linear way with age.

The sequenced material came from blood. The source of this sequence is a woman aged 18 to 35 in good health. The V gene is TRBV4-2, the J gene TRBJ2-3; 8 bases line up with TRBD2. CDR3 in amino acids: CASSQVGVAGTTDTQYF. For the CDR3, the DNA is TGTGCCAGCAGCCAAGTTGGGGTAGCGGGGACCACAGATACGCAGTATTTT.